This T cell receptor (beta chain) is from a study of cytomegalovirus exposure and HLA in healthy donors (dated by TCRdb to 2016 to 2017). Notes on the research overall: According to a later analysis, one platform produced both the roughly 110 validation repertoires and the 700 or so repertoires of the first cohort. The study aimed to test whether signatures of past pathogen exposure could be identified by cataloging public T cell receptors. A separate validation cohort of more than 100 different subjects was used in addition to the 666-subject first cohort. To predict cytomegalovirus infection status, the study combined high-throughput TCR immunosequencing, statistical association of individual TCRs with disease status, and machine learning.

What the research found in general, with its limitations: The authors suggested that the approach could potentially be extended to other disease states and immunological phenotypes. The validation cohort had no HLA typing available for a later analysis, so co-occurrence within that cohort was assessed over all 130 or so repertoires. The classifier was reported to diagnose cytomegalovirus status with high specificity and sensitivity in both the original cohort and the validation cohort. The study listed 164 TCR beta chains as associated with cytomegalovirus. In vitro tests confirmed that a few of the cytomegalovirus-associated TCR beta chains recognize cytomegalovirus antigens. Most TCR sequences were observed very rarely across donors, whereas some public TCRs were present in many individuals. A later analysis found that TCRs clustered in the first cohort also tended to co-occur in the 110 or so validation repertoires, with more than 90% of cluster scores above 0.

This clone was seen once. Its target antigen remains unknown. Per-nucleotide qualities are absent, and no much larger clonotype sits a single base away. The CDR3 has 14 amino acids, counting the end cysteine and phenylalanine. CDR3 DNA only is kept here, 42 bases in frame from base 1. V lost 0 bases and J lost 4 bases; the stretch between them is 10 bases long. The germline V gene encodes CDR1 SGHRS and CDR2 YFSETQ. The donors were included in the validation cohort of 130 or so subjects, a group kept apart from the approximately 650-subject first cohort. The method was the immunoSEQ multiplex PCR assay. Under the source paper's analysis protocol: A statistical classification framework was built for diagnosing cytomegalovirus status from the catalog of TCR beta chain sequences. TCRdb limited this immuneACCESS table to in-frame rearrangements with V and J called. A share of clones is missing; checked studies link under half to unresolved V genes, and the rest is unexplained. From that table come the V and J calls and clone size; the DNA was used to work out D and trimming. A total of roughly 180,000 clones appear in this sample, about four fifths of them only once. The ten largest clones capture 6% to 9% of the sample.

Sequencing was carried out using PBMCs. The receptor comes from a man aged 18 to 30 in good health and CMV-seropositive. The chain couples TRBV5-1 to TRBJ1-2, with TRBD1 as a weak D call on 5 bases. The CDR3 region reads CASSLGGGLYGYTF. The nucleotides read TGCGCCAGCAGCTTGGGGGGGGGACTCTATGGCTACACCTTC.